This TCR beta chain was retrieved from a study of shared clonotypes between healthy human individuals. As to this clone: Antigen specificity is unknown.

Researchers partitioned CD4+ cells into CD45RA+ naive and CD45RA-negative memory subsets. The CDR3 length is 13 residues. Germline CDR1 GTSNPN, CDR2 SVGIG (reference sequence). V lost 5 bases, J lost 3 bases, and 11 bases lay in between. In the authors' methods: Filtering differed, since immunoSEQ gave only junction sequences and no quality scores. Some clones are missing from TCRdb's copy, which holds only in-frame ones; the method was immunoSEQ multiplex PCR. The V and J calls and clone size were taken over from that table, and D and trimming were inferred from the DNA. This table holds roughly 2 million clones, 90% to 95% found once. Notes on the study in general: Generation probability values for non-shared clonotypes were lower than those for clonotypes shared by all four donors.

Sequencing was performed on naive CD4+ T cells sorted from blood. The subset is: CD45RA+ positively selected. The receptor was isolated from a man younger than 35 in good health. The J gene is TRBJ1-5, the V gene TRBV30; TRBD1 is a possible D gene (6 bases). CDR3 residues: CAWQTGPNQPQHF. The CDR3 DNA sequence: TGTGCCTGGCAGACAGGACCCAATCAGCCCCAGCATTTT.